The 30 T cell receptor beta chains below were found in one sample sequenced in a study of PD-1 blockade in mismatch repair-deficient tumors. The protocol was immunoSEQ multiplex PCR, while the TCRdb copy is restricted to in-frame clones and leaves out a portion. The table has 100,000 to 150,000 clones, 85% to 90% seen once. Source: peripheral blood, taken 44 weeks after starting pembrolizumab. These receptors all stem from an adult with mismatch repair-deficient cancer.

The V and J genes are TRBV25-1 and TRBJ1-5; D ambiguous. Trimming stripped 4 bases from V and 3 bases from J, with 4 bases between. Germline CDR1 and CDR2: MGHDK and SYGVNS. The CDR3 loop spans 12 amino acids. The CDR3 DNA reads TGTGCCAGCAGTGGGATCAATCAGCCCCAGCATTTT. It yields the protein CASSGINQPQHF.

This chain connects TRBV30 to TRBJ2-1; weak D call: TRBD2 (6 bases). V lost 2 bases and J lost 4, with 12 bases in between. Per the germline V gene, CDR1 is GTSNPN and CDR2 is SVGIG (reference sequence). This CDR3 spans 14 amino acids. DNA of the CDR3: TGTGCCTGGAGTCCCCGGACTACATACAATGAGCAGTTCTTC. It yields the protein CAWSPRTTYNEQFF.

The chain combines TRBV25-1 with TRBJ2-3; no definite D call. Germline CDR1 is MGHDK and CDR2 is SYGVNS. Trimming left V 4 bases short and J 2 bases short, with 7 bases between. The CDR3 length is 13 residues. CDR3 DNA: TGTGCCAGCAGTGTCCAGGCCACAGATACGCAGTATTTT. Encoded protein: CASSVQATDTQYF.

The V gene is TRBV11-2, the J gene TRBJ2-2; 8 positions match TRBD2. Per the germline V gene, CDR1 is SGHAT and CDR2 is FQNNGV. The trim removed 1 base at V and 2 bases at J, leaving 9 bases unmatched. CDR3 length: 18 amino acids. The chain's CDR3 is CASSLGLGAGENTGELFF. DNA for the CDR3: TGTGCCAGCAGCTTAGGTCTGGGAGCGGGGGAAAACACCGGGGAGCTGTTTTTT.

The V gene is TRBV6-4, the J gene TRBJ1-5, with D possibly matching TRBD1 (6 bases). The CDR3 has 14 residues. Germline values: CDR1 MRHNA, CDR2 SNTAGT. The V gene lost 8 bases and the J gene lost 6 bases, with 17 bases spanning the gap. CDR3 in DNA: TGTGCCAGCTTTAGTTCGGACAGCGGTCAGCCCCAGCATTTT. Protein product: CASFSSDSGQPQHF.

This clone was seen only once. V gene TRBV28 combines with J gene TRBJ1-2; TRBD1 is a possible D gene (5 bases). The CDR3 consists of 14 residues. Trimming took 6 bases from V and 3 from J, leaving 14 bases between them. Germline values: CDR1 MDHEN, CDR2 SYDVKM. The CDR3 protein is CASRRWQGDYGYTF. CDR3 DNA sequence: TGTGCCAGCAGACGTTGGCAGGGAGACTATGGCTACACCTTC.

This chain uses TRBV27 with TRBJ2-1; D may be TRBD2 (6 bases). Germline CDR1 is MNHEY and CDR2 is SMNVEV (reference sequence). This CDR3 is built from 12 residues. The V end lost 2 bases, the J end lost 7 bases, and 6 bases lay between the germline ends. The CDR3 nucleotides are TGTGCCAGCAGTTTACGGGGGAATGAGCAGTTCTTC. Its protein product is CASSLRGNEQFF.

CDR3 in amino acids: CASSGGVSYEQYF. The CDR3 bases are TGTGCCAGCAGCGGAGGGGTCTCCTACGAGCAGTACTTC. The J gene is TRBJ2-7, the V gene TRBV9; D is perhaps TRBD1 or TRBD2 (5 bases each). The CDR3 is 13 amino acids. CDR1 is SGDLS and CDR2 is YYNGEE in the germline V gene. Trimming cost V 3 bases and J 0 bases, with 7 bases left between them.

There are a few counts of this clone. The V call is TRBV4-3, the J call TRBJ1-2; possible D gene TRBD1, 6 bases. CDR1 LGHNA and CDR2 YSLEER come from the germline V gene. V lost 0 bases to trimming and J lost 4 bases, with 9 bases between them. The CDR3 has 14 residues. CDR3 loop: CASSQDRGGYGYTF. CDR3 sequence (DNA): TGCGCCAGCAGCCAAGATCGAGGGGGCTATGGCTACACCTTC.

The rearrangement links TRBV7-9 to TRBJ1-2; D unresolved. The length of the CDR3 is 13 residues. Deletions cut 2 bases from V and 4 bases from J, with 8 bases between. From germline, CDR1 is SEHNR and CDR2 FQNEAQ (reference sequence). This chain's CDR3 is CASSLPGSYGYTF. In DNA form, the CDR3 reads TGTGCCAGCAGCTTACCGGGATCCTATGGCTACACCTTC.

The chain recombines TRBV30 with TRBJ1-2; D is uncertain. The ends were cut back, 3 bases at V and 4 bases at J, with 15 bases in the middle. The CDR3 spans 14 residues. The germline V gene has CDR1 GTSNPN and CDR2 SVGIG (reference sequence). The CDR3 loop reads CAWRPAVRFYGYTF. The CDR3 nucleotides read TGTGCCTGGAGGCCTGCGGTCAGATTCTATGGCTACACCTTC.

The rearrangement links TRBV5-1 to TRBJ2-5, with 7 positions matching TRBD1. CDR3 length: 15 amino acids. The V and J ends lost 3 bases and 0 bases, in that order; junction bases with no gene match: 5. The germline gives CDR1 SGHRS, CDR2 YFSETQ. The CDR3 spells CASSSDREYQETQYF. The CDR3 DNA reads TGCGCCAGCAGCTCCGACAGGGAGTACCAAGAGACCCAGTACTTC.

This clone was detected once. The chain joins TRBV6-6 to TRBJ2-3, with no clear D. Deletions cut 6 bases from V and 4 bases from J, with 11 bases between. There are 13 residues in the CDR3. Germline CDR1 reads MNHNY; CDR2 reads SVGAGI (reference sequence). The CDR3 loop is CASRYTRADTQYF. CDR3 sequence (DNA): TGTGCCAGCAGATACACAAGGGCAGATACGCAGTATTTT.

The chain uses TRBV9 and TRBJ1-1; unclear D gene. In germline, CDR1 is SGDLS, CDR2 YYNGEE. The V end lost 3 bases, the J end lost 3 bases, and 9 bases lay between the germline ends. The length of the CDR3 is 13 residues. CDR3 in DNA: TGTGCCAGCAGCGGAGTCCGGGACACTGAAGCTTTCTTT. Protein sequence: CASSGVRDTEAFF.

The V call is TRBV30, the J call TRBJ2-7; 11 nucleotides align to TRBD2. The V segment lost 1 base and the J segment 3 bases; nucleotides outside the gene matches: 14. CDR3 length: 18 amino acids. CDR1 is GTSNPN, CDR2 SVGIG, per germline (reference sequence). The CDR3 reads CAWSDSRAGLAGGYEQYF. CDR3 DNA sequence: TGTGCCTGGAGTGATTCCCGCGCCGGGCTAGCGGGAGGCTACGAGCAGTACTTC.

The table lists this clone with a count of one. The V gene is TRBV2, the J gene TRBJ2-1, with TRBD2 matching 8 bases. Trimming removed 1 base from V and 4 bases from J; junction bases left unmatched: 18. The CDR3 contains 20 residues. The germline V gene has CDR1 SNHLY and CDR2 FYNNEI. The CDR3 reads CASSEGVGGNLGGRYNEQFF. CDR3 nucleotides: TGTGCCAGCAGTGAAGGGGTGGGCGGGAATTTGGGCGGGAGGTACAATGAGCAGTTCTTC.

About this clone itself: The sample holds other DNA sequences that translate to the same CDR3. V usage is TRBV18 and J usage is TRBJ1-1; D is possibly TRBD1 (6 bases). Deletions cut 3 bases from V and 1 base from J, with 12 bases between. CDR3 size: 15 residues. Germline lookup yields CDR1 KGHSH and CDR2 LQKENI. The CDR3 spells CASSPGGLGNTEAFF. The CDR3, as DNA: TGTGCCAGCTCACCTGGGGGCCTCGGGAACACTGAAGCTTTCTTT.

The genes are TRBV13 and TRBJ2-7; TRBD2 agrees at 13 bases. In germline, CDR1 is PRHDT, CDR2 FYEKMQ (reference sequence). There are 14 residues in the CDR3. V gave up 5 bases and J gave up 6 bases; unmatched junction bases: 4. In DNA form, the CDR3 reads TGTGCCAGCAGCCCCGGACTAGCGGGAGCCGAGCAGTACTTC. It translates to CASSPGLAGAEQYF. The entire variable domain, with the rest obtained from reference TRBV13 and TRBJ2-7, is as follows: AAGVIQSPRHLIKEKRETATLKCYPIPRHDTVYWYQQGPGQDPQFLISFYEKMQSDKGSIPDRFSAQQFSDYHSELNMSSLELGDSALYFCASSPGLAGAEQYFGPGTRLTVT.

The chain is built from TRBV10-3 and TRBJ1-5, with 10 bases matching TRBD1. Germline CDR1 reads ENHRY; CDR2 reads SYGVKD. V trimming: 6 bases; J trimming: 4 bases; junction bases outside the gene matches: 3. This CDR3 is 14 amino acids long. The CDR3 bases are TGTGCCATCAGAGGGACAGGGGCAAATCAGCCCCAGCATTTT. Amino acids: CAIRGTGANQPQHF.

In DNA form, the CDR3 reads TGTGCCACCAGCACACAGGGGGAAGGGGCCAACGTCCTGACTTTC. Translating it yields CATSTQGEGANVLTF. V is TRBV15 and J is TRBJ2-6; TRBD1 matches 8 bases. This CDR3 is built from 15 residues. V shed 4 bases and J 4 bases; nucleotides not matched to a gene: 3. The germline V gene encodes CDR1 LNHNV and CDR2 YYDKDF (reference sequence).

CDR3 in DNA: TGTGCCAGCAGCGTAGTTCTAGCGGCTTTCCAAGAGACCCAGTACTTC. Translation: CASSVVLAAFQETQYF. The rearrangement uses TRBV9 and TRBJ2-5; 7 bases are shared with TRBD2. CDR3 length: 16 amino acids. Unmatched junction bases numbered 6, after V lost 0 bases and J lost 1 base. From germline, CDR1 is SGDLS and CDR2 YYNGEE.

This clone turned up a few times. V gene TRBV27 combines with J gene TRBJ2-2; no definite D call. The CDR3 sequence is 14 residues long. CDR1 is MNHEY, CDR2 SMNVEV, per germline (reference sequence). Trimming took 6 bases from V and 3 from J, leaving 11 bases between them. The CDR3 reads CASRPSLDTGELFF. The CDR3 bases are TGTGCCAGCAGGCCGTCCTTAGACACCGGGGAGCTGTTTTTT.

This chain connects TRBV27 to TRBJ2-1; TRBD2 aligns across 10 bases. The length of the CDR3 is 17 residues. Trimming at V came to 2 bases and at J to 9 bases, leaving 13 bases not matched to a gene. Germline loops: CDR1 MNHEY, CDR2 SMNVEV (reference sequence). The CDR3 DNA reads TGTGCCAGCAGTTTACCGGGACTAGCGAGGATACTGGGTGAGCAGTTCTTC. Amino acid sequence: CASSLPGLARILGEQFF.

V is TRBV4-1 and J is TRBJ1-1; perhaps TRBD1 as D (5 bases). Between the trimmed V and J ends, which lost 2 bases and 1 base, there was a span of 17 bases. CDR3 length: 17 residues. The germline V gene encodes CDR1 MGHRA and CDR2 YSYEKL. Written as DNA, the CDR3 is TGCGCCAGCAGCCAAAACCTCTTGCAGGGTCCGAACACTGAAGCTTTCTTT. Its protein is CASSQNLLQGPNTEAFF.

This sequence joins TRBV5-4 and TRBJ2-7, with a tentative D call TRBD2 (6 bases). Trimming cost V 10 bases and J 9 bases, with 14 bases left between them. The germline V gene has CDR1 SGHNT and CDR2 YYREEE (reference sequence). The CDR3 is 10 residues long. CDR3 DNA: TGTGCCCGGCGGGAATATTCGCAGTACTTC. Translation: CARREYSQYF. Supplemented by reference TRBV5-4 and TRBJ2-7, the full variable domain reads ETGVTQSPTHLIKTRGQQVTLRCSSQSGHNTVSWYQQALGQGPQFIFQYYREEENGRGNFPPRFSGLQFPNYSSELNVNALELDDSALYLCARREYSQYFGPGTRLTVT.

This clone was counted only a few times. The chain joins TRBV28 to TRBJ2-2; D not resolved. CDR3 length: 15 amino acids. V was clipped by 6 bases and J by 4 bases, with 15 bases between them. CDR1 is MDHEN, CDR2 SYDVKM, per germline. The CDR3 bases are TGTGCCAGCAGCGACTTTCCTCTCGCCACCGGGGAGCTGTTTTTT. Translation gives CASSDFPLATGELFF.

V and J are TRBV7-9 and TRBJ1-2; tentatively, D is TRBD1 (6 bases). Trimming took off 2 bases at V and 5 bases at J, with 21 bases between the two ends. The CDR3 consists of 17 residues. CDR1 and CDR2 (germline): SEHNR, FQNEAQ (reference sequence). DNA of the CDR3: TGTGCCAGCAGCTTATTTTTTCAGGGGTTGATCGCATATGGCTACACCTTC. Translation gives CASSLFFQGLIAYGYTF.

The chain combines TRBV4-3 with TRBJ2-1; D unresolved. Trimming cost V 2 bases and J 6 bases, with 17 bases left between them. Germline lookup yields CDR1 LGHNA and CDR2 YSLEER. This CDR3 spans 16 amino acids. The CDR3 bases are TGCGCCAGCAGCCAATCAGCGATGGGCCTCATCAATGAGCAGTTCTTC. Its protein is CASSQSAMGLINEQFF.

The V gene is TRBV7-9, the J gene TRBJ1-2; D is ambiguous. This CDR3 spans 14 amino acids. Trimming removed 5 bases from V and 7 bases from J, with 17 bases in between. CDR1 is SEHNR and CDR2 is FQNEAQ in the germline V gene (reference sequence). The DNA of the CDR3 is TGTGCCAGCAGCCTCCTCCCAAAGGGCTTTGGCTACACCTTC. Its translation: CASSLLPKGFGYTF.

J is TRBJ2-7 and V is TRBV5-4; 9 bases fit TRBD1. The length of the CDR3 is 12 residues. Germline assignment: CDR1 SGHNT and CDR2 YYREEE (reference sequence). J lost 7 bases, V lost 7 bases, and 6 bases had no gene match. The CDR3 region is CASRDRDREQYF. The CDR3 DNA reads TGTGCCAGCCGGGACAGGGATAGAGAGCAGTACTTC.